This entry describes one TCR beta chain. Profiling relied on immunoSEQ multiplex PCR, and the TCRdb table lists in-frame clones only, not all of them. Of about 80,000 clones listed, about 90% are singletons. This entry is derived from a study of blood T cell repertoires in COVID-19. The CDR3 consists of 15 residues. Germline CDR1 reads GTSNPN; CDR2 reads SVGIG (reference sequence). With 1 base removed from V and 0 bases from J, the gap between germline ends came to 13 bases. The sequence derives from a woman older than 75 with active or convalescent COVID-19. The chain combines TRBV30 with TRBJ2-7; the D gene is possibly TRBD2 (5 bases). The specimen was peripheral blood. The CDR3 region is CAWSGTRPSSYEQYF. CDR3 nucleotide sequence: TGTGCCTGGAGTGGAACTAGACCAAGCTCCTACGAGCAGTACTTC.